A single sample is the source of the 22 T cell receptor beta chains below, sequenced in a study of control samples from healthy donors and cancer patients (TCRdb year 2020). The receptor library was made with the immunoSEQ multiplex PCR assay. TCRdb obtained this table from immuneACCESS and retained in-frame rearrangements with V and J assigned. These tables miss some clones; where compared with another copy, unresolved V genes account for less than half of the shortfall, and the remainder is unexplained. Within this sample are around 110,000 clones, with roughly nine tenths of them counted one time only. Jointly, the top ten make up about 1.1% of the sample. Sample: PBMCs. The receptors come from a woman aged 50 to 60 with colorectal cancer.

The chain links TRBV18 to TRBJ2-3; 9 bases fit TRBD2. This CDR3 contains 15 residues. From germline, CDR1 is KGHSH and CDR2 LQKENI. The V segment lost 5 bases and the J segment 5 bases; nucleotides outside the gene matches: 8. CDR3: CASSISGGRKDTQYF. CDR3 bases: TGTGCCAGCTCAATTAGCGGGGGCCGGAAAGATACGCAGTATTTT.

The chain links TRBV6-6 to TRBJ2-3; TRBD1 matches at 11 bases. This CDR3 has 15 amino acids. J lost 3 bases, V lost 7 bases, and 6 bases had no gene match. CDR1 MNHNY and CDR2 SVGAGI come from the germline V gene (reference sequence). CDR3 DNA: TGTGCCAGCAATCCCGGGACAGGGGGGACAGATACGCAGTATTTT. Protein product: CASNPGTGGTDTQYF.

The chain combines TRBV6-1 with TRBJ1-1; tentative D call: TRBD1 (5 bases). Germline V CDR1 and CDR2: MNHNS, SASEGT. CDR3 length: 16 residues. With 2 bases removed from V and 6 bases from J, the gap between germline ends came to 19 bases. The CDR3 DNA sequence: TGTGCCAGCAGTGAATGGGGGGGAGACCCATCCGCTGAAGCTTTCTTT. This codes for CASSEWGGDPSAEAFF.

The chain uses TRBV27 and TRBJ1-6; TRBD1 agrees at 9 bases. The junction had 12 bases not matched to a gene; V was cut back by 3 bases and J by 3 bases. Germline assignment: CDR1 MNHEY and CDR2 SMNVEV (reference sequence). The CDR3 runs 19 residues. CDR3 sequence reads: CASSLSRPGTGRYNSPLHF. CDR3 DNA sequence: TGTGCCAGCAGTTTGTCACGTCCCGGGACAGGGCGCTATAATTCACCCCTCCACTTT.

The V call is TRBV29-1, the J call TRBJ2-3; D remains ambiguous. V was shortened by 6 bases and J by 1 base, with 2 bases between the two germline ends. Germline V gene sequence: CDR1 SQVTM, CDR2 ANQGSEA. The length of the CDR3 is 10 residues. The CDR3 loop is CSVGTDTQYF. Written as DNA, the CDR3 is TGCAGCGTCGGCACAGATACGCAGTATTTT.

The rearrangement joins TRBV7-9 to TRBJ2-5; 7 positions match TRBD1. The CDR3 is made up of 15 amino acids. Germline V lookup: CDR1 SEHNR, CDR2 FQNEAQ (reference sequence). The J segment lost 3 bases and the V segment lost 4 bases, leaving 8 bases of the junction unmatched. As DNA, the CDR3 is TGTGCCAGCAGCTCCCCGCGGCAGGGGGAAGAGACCCAGTACTTC. It specifies CASSSPRQGEETQYF.

This chain joins TRBV3-1 (or the pseudogene TRBV3-2) and TRBJ1-2; 8 bases match TRBD1. The CDR3 has 15 amino acids. The V gene end was trimmed by 3 bases and the J gene end by 0 bases; junction bases not matched to a gene: 3. Per the germline V gene, CDR1 is LGHDT and CDR2 is YNNKEL (reference sequence). CDR3 in DNA: TGTGCCAGCAGCCAGGACAGGGTGGCTAACTATGGCTACACCTTC. It specifies CASSQDRVANYGYTF.

This clone was picked up one time. The chain has TRBV28 and TRBJ2-5; 7 bases are a match to TRBD1. This CDR3 comprises 14 residues. Germline trimming cut 6 bases from V and 1 base from J; bases unmatched to any gene: 5. From germline, CDR1 is MDHEN and CDR2 SYDVKM. CDR3 DNA sequence: TGTGCCAGCAGCTCTAACAGGGGCCAAGAGACCCAGTACTTC. It yields the protein CASSSNRGQETQYF.

The V gene is TRBV6-1, the J gene TRBJ2-2; possible D gene TRBD2, 6 bases. V was cut by 0 bases and J by 3 bases, with 11 bases left in between. This CDR3 contains 16 residues. Germline V lookup: CDR1 MNHNS, CDR2 SASEGT. Here the CDR3 reads CASSEALAVDTGELFF. CDR3 coding DNA: TGTGCCAGCAGTGAAGCACTAGCAGTCGACACCGGGGAGCTGTTTTTT.

The gene calls are TRBV7-2 and TRBJ1-2; TRBD1 matches 8 bases. Germline V gene lookup returns CDR1 SGHTA and CDR2 FQGNSA. This CDR3 comprises 15 residues. J lost 1 base, V lost 5 bases, and 6 bases had no gene match. The CDR3 loop reads CASSQTGGVNYGYTF. CDR3 sequence (DNA): TGTGCCAGCAGCCAAACAGGGGGAGTTAACTATGGCTACACCTTC.

V usage is TRBV5-4 and J usage is TRBJ2-1; 7 positions agree with TRBD1. V shed 2 bases, J shed 2 bases, and the junction held 4 bases outside the gene matches. CDR3 length equals 15 residues. CDR1 is SGHNT and CDR2 is YYREEE in the germline V gene (reference sequence). CDR3: CASSFGQATYNEQFF. In DNA form, the CDR3 reads TGTGCCAGCAGCTTTGGACAGGCGACCTACAATGAGCAGTTCTTC.

V is TRBV19 and J is TRBJ1-4; 11 positions agree with TRBD1. The CDR3 spans 13 residues. In germline, CDR1 is LNHDA, CDR2 SQIVND (reference sequence). Trimming took 9 bases from V and 8 from J; bases not matched to a gene: 5. The CDR3 coding sequence is TGTGCCAGCAAGGGACAGGGGGTAGAAAAACTGTTTTTT. The encoded protein is CASKGQGVEKLFF.

The DNA of the CDR3 is TGTGCCAGCAGTGATAGCGGGGGCGAGACCCAGTACTTC. It specifies CASSDSGGETQYF. The rearrangement uses TRBV11-3 and TRBJ2-5, with TRBD2 matching over 9 bases. The CDR3 length is 13 residues. Germline V gene data show CDR1 as SGHNT and CDR2 as YENEEA. Losses at the gene ends were 6 bases for V and 5 bases for J; bases not matched to a gene: 4.

This chain links TRBV30 with TRBJ1-6; D is undetermined. Germline CDR1 and CDR2: GTSNPN and SVGIG (reference sequence). The length of the CDR3 is 13 residues. Trimming took off 5 bases at V and 5 bases at J, with 10 bases between the two ends. CDR3 sequence (DNA): TGTGCCTGGGAGACTTGGGATAATTCACCCCTCCACTTT. Translation: CAWETWDNSPLHF.

The chain uses TRBV6-5 and TRBJ2-5; 9 positions agree with TRBD2. This CDR3 has 16 residues. CDR1 and CDR2 from the germline V gene are MNHEY and SVGAGI. Trimming cost V 3 bases and J 5 bases; bases outside gene matches: 10. CDR3 bases: TGTGCCAGCAGTTATATTGCGGGAGGGATGGTGGAGACCCAGTACTTC. Its translation is CASSYIAGGMVETQYF.

J is TRBJ2-1 and V is TRBV7-2, with unresolved D. V dropped 3 bases and J dropped 0 bases, with 9 bases sitting between them. Germline V gene data show CDR1 as SGHTA and CDR2 as FQGNSA. The CDR3 extends over 15 amino acids. The CDR3: CASSFQRSSYNEQFF. The CDR3 bases are TGTGCCAGCAGCTTTCAGCGAAGCTCCTACAATGAGCAGTTCTTC.

This clone has a single count. The rearrangement links TRBV5-1 to TRBJ1-1, with D maybe TRBD1 (6 bases). The CDR3 totals 13 residues. With 7 bases removed from V and 4 bases from J, the gap between germline ends came to 14 bases. From germline, CDR1 is SGHRS and CDR2 YFSETQ. CDR3 protein: CASSEGDFTEAFF. In nucleotides, the CDR3 is TGCGCCAGCTCCGAGGGGGATTTCACTGAAGCTTTCTTT.

The chain is built from TRBV28 and TRBJ2-5; 8 bases are a match to TRBD2. The CDR3 totals 16 residues. Trimming at V came to 6 bases and at J to 5 bases, leaving 14 bases not matched to a gene. Per the germline V gene, CDR1 is MDHEN and CDR2 is SYDVKM. CDR3 DNA sequence: TGTGCCAGCAGCTCCACCCGGGGGGGCGAGAGTGAGACCCAGTACTTC. It translates to CASSSTRGGESETQYF.

The V gene is TRBV6-5, the J gene TRBJ1-2; a weak D match, TRBD1 (5 bases). This CDR3 contains 13 residues. Germline CDR1 reads MNHEY; CDR2 reads SVGAGI. Between the trimmed V and J ends, which lost 7 bases and 0 bases, there was a span of 9 bases. CDR3 bases: TGTGCCAGCAAGGCAGGGCCTAACTATGGCTACACCTTC. It specifies CASKAGPNYGYTF.

The chain couples TRBV6-5 to TRBJ1-2, with D hard to call. V was trimmed by 6 bases and J by 5 bases, leaving 16 bases between them. The length of the CDR3 is 14 residues. CDR1 is MNHEY and CDR2 is SVGAGI in the germline V gene. The CDR3 reads CASRRSTRRYGYTF. Written as DNA, the CDR3 is TGTGCCAGCAGACGCTCCACAAGGCGGTATGGCTACACCTTC.

This clone occurred once. This chain uses TRBV30 with TRBJ1-1; D gene unclear. Germline assignment: CDR1 GTSNPN and CDR2 SVGIG (reference sequence). V lost 3 bases, J lost 6 bases, and 14 bases lay in between. The CDR3 is made up of 13 amino acids. CDR3 region: CAWSPRRFSEAFF. CDR3 sequence (DNA): TGTGCCTGGAGCCCAAGGAGGTTCTCTGAAGCTTTCTTT.

As for this clone: Different DNA sequences within this sample yield the same CDR3. The J gene is TRBJ2-5, the V gene TRBV19; 9 positions match TRBD1. Germline V CDR1 and CDR2: LNHDA, SQIVND (reference sequence). J gave up 2 bases and V 3 bases, and 1 base lay outside the gene matches. The CDR3 has 14 amino acids. CDR3 residues: CASSMGQGQETQYF. The CDR3, as DNA: TGTGCCAGTAGTATGGGACAGGGTCAAGAGACCCAGTACTTC.